This is a list of T cell receptor beta chains from one sample in a study of blood T cell repertoires in COVID-19. Assay: immunoSEQ multiplex PCR; the TCRdb copy retains only in-frame clones and omits some. The sample consists of about 220,000 clones, 84% of them appearing once. The sequenced sample consisted of peripheral blood. These TCRs come from a middle-aged man who had recovered from COVID-19. Both conserved end residues are trimmed from each CDR3.

>TRBV18|TRBJ1-2
ASSPPNRNYGYT
>TRBV4-3|TRBJ2-7
ASSQDAGDEQY
>TRBV5-8|TRBJ1-1
ASSGNRLPRTEAF
>TRBV13|TRBJ1-1
ASSFGRTEAF
>TRBV7-8|TRBJ2-2
ATTRGRGTGELF
>TRBV5-4|TRBJ2-1
ASSLGTSGSYNEQF
>TRBV30|TRBJ2-3
AWSASGGAYTQY
>TRBV7-2|TRBJ2-5
ASSFLAVYQETQY
>TRBV4-3|TRBJ1-2
ASSHTGAGGYT
>TRBV14|TRBJ2-7
ASSQDPGFSYEQY
>TRBV5-4|TRBJ1-2
ASSLEGQGYGYT
>TRBV5-1|TRBJ1-1
ASSLSGTEAF
>TRBV12-3/TRBV12-4|TRBJ2-7
ASSPGTVQQY
>TRBV30|TRBJ1-3
AWSGAGNTIY
>TRBV2|TRBJ1-4
ASSDGTGVEKLF
>TRBV7-2|TRBJ1-1
ASSTQGILNTEAF
>TRBV7-9|TRBJ2-3
ASREGAAQTTQY
>TRBV27|TRBJ2-7
ASSLLAGGGEQY
>TRBV27|TRBJ1-1
ASSFGTGVFNTEAF
>TRBV27|TRBJ2-1
ASSLGQGFGNEQF
>TRBV16|TRBJ2-7
ASSQSRPEISYEQY
>TRBV5-4|TRBJ2-5
ASSLPGQGRSETQY
>TRBV19|TRBJ2-1
ASYGYTGLAVLGEQF
>TRBV3-1/TRBV3-2|TRBJ2-1
ASSQTRENEQF
>TRBV27|TRBJ2-5
ASSFRPLAEGETQY
>TRBV7-9|TRBJ1-1
ASSFIEPNTEAF
>TRBV4-1|TRBJ2-7
ASSQDNGGIYEQY
>TRBV28|TRBJ2-7
ASRPQGYEQY
>TRBV4-3|TRBJ2-1
ASSQEGAGLYNEQF
>TRBV11-2|TRBJ1-4
ASSRGTNEKLF
>TRBV3-1/TRBV3-2|TRBJ2-5
ASSLHIRGGYQETQY
>TRBV7-9|TRBJ1-1
ASSDTSGTGRPEAF
>TRBV7-2|TRBJ2-3
ASSSRGRRQGGQY
>TRBV5-1|TRBJ1-5
ASSLGGQVSNQPQH
>TRBV2|TRBJ2-1
ANRGRGDEQF
>TRBV30|TRBJ1-6
AWAGRQNSPLH
>TRBV27|TRBJ2-2
ASRALNTGELF
>TRBV7-2|TRBJ1-3
ASSLAHRGTSGNTIY